This is a list of T cell receptor beta chains from one sample in a study of cytomegalovirus exposure and HLA in healthy donors. The repertoire was sequenced with immunoSEQ multiplex PCR; TCRdb's copy has only in-frame clones and lacks some. Of some 120,000 clones detected, 60% to 85% appear once; the ten largest clones hold more than 3%. The specimen sequenced was PBMCs. The receptors shown here come from a man younger than 45 in good health and CMV-seronegative. The CDR3 runs from the conserved cysteine through the conserved F or W. A D gene is named only where the DNA matches it firmly. The size field is filled for only some rows; it gives once, few, many or a size class.

>TRBJ1-5|TRBD1|-|TRBV6-4
TGTGCCAGCAGTGAAACAGGGGGTATGGGCAATCAGCCCCAGCATTTT
CASSETGGMGNQPQHF
>TRBJ2-7|TRBD1|-|TRBV4-2
TGTGCCAGCAGTCTCGGGACAGGGGCTCCCTCCTACGAGCAGTACTTC
CASSLGTGAPSYEQYF
>TRBJ2-1|-|-|TRBV27
TGTGCCAGCAGCCCCCGGCGGGCCGCTACCGGGAATGAGCAGTTCTTC
CASSPRRAATGNEQFF
>TRBJ2-1|TRBD2|-|TRBV7-2
TGTGCCAGCAGCTTGGGACTAGCGGCTTACAATGAGCAGTTCTTC
CASSLGLAAYNEQFF
>TRBJ2-1|-|few|TRBV16
TGTGCCAGCAGCCCTATACAGAATTCCAATGAGCAGTTCTTC
CASSPIQNSNEQFF
>TRBJ1-1|TRBD1|-|TRBV9
TGTGCCAGCAGCAATCCTGGACAGGGAGTTTTCTTT
CASSNPGQGVFF
>TRBJ1-5|-|once|TRBV19
TGTGCCAGTACCCCTATTCGCGGGGGCGAAGGGAATCAGCCCCAGCATTTT
CASTPIRGGEGNQPQHF
>TRBJ1-2|TRBD1|-|TRBV4-3
TGCGCCAGCAGCCAAGGTCTCTCAGGGGGCGCGGACTACACCTTC
CASSQGLSGGADYTF
>TRBJ2-2|-|-|TRBV19
TGTGCCAGTAAACTGGACACCGGGGAGCTGTTTTTT
CASKLDTGELFF
>TRBJ2-7|-|-|TRBV10-3
TGTGCCATCAGTGAACAGGGACCCTCCTACGAGCAGTACTTC
CAISEQGPSYEQYF
>TRBJ1-4|-|once|TRBV30
TGTGCCTGGAGATCTACAGGGCTGGAGCATGAAAAACTGTTTTTT
CAWRSTGLEHEKLFF
>TRBJ1-1|-|-|TRBV29-1
TGCAGCGTTGTCATACAGGATGAAGCTTTCTTT
CSVVIQDEAFF
>TRBJ2-7|-|-|TRBV5-8
TGTGCCAGCAGCTTGGTAGAGGGTTTCGGGTACGAGCAGTACTTC
CASSLVEGFGYEQYF
>TRBJ2-3|TRBD1|few|TRBV6-4
TGTGCCAGCAGTGAGGGACAGGGGGCAGATACGCAGTATTTT
CASSEGQGADTQYF
>TRBJ2-3|TRBD1|-|TRBV7-8
TGTGCCAGCAGCCTCCGGGACAGGGCCAGCACAGATACGCAGTATTTT
CASSLRDRASTDTQYF
>TRBJ1-3|TRBD1|-|TRBV7-9
TGTGCCAGCAGCTTGCAGGGGGCTCCCAACTCTGGAAACACCATATATTTT
CASSLQGAPNSGNTIYF
>TRBJ2-7|TRBD2|-|TRBV10-3
TGTGCCATCAGTGAACCGGGACTAGCGGCTAATTACGAGCAGTACTTC
CAISEPGLAANYEQYF
>TRBJ1-1|TRBD1|-|TRBV5-1
TGCGCCAGCAGCTTGCGGGACAGTGAAGCTTTCTTT
CASSLRDSEAFF
>TRBJ1-4|TRBD1|-|TRBV7-9
TGTGCCAGCAGCCCGGACAGGGAAATAGAAAAACTGTTTTTT
CASSPDREIEKLFF
>TRBJ1-6|-|-|TRBV19
TGTGCCAGTCGTGAAACAGGGAATGGGAATTCACCCCTCCACTTT
CASRETGNGNSPLHF
>TRBJ1-1|-|-|TRBV6-5
TGTGCCAGCAGCCGGGGGGGACTGAACACTGAAGCTTTCTTT
CASSRGGLNTEAFF
>TRBJ2-7|TRBD2|-|TRBV7-2
TGTGCCAGCAGCTTAGCCCCTAGCGGCACCTACGAGCAGTACTTC
CASSLAPSGTYEQYF
>TRBJ2-7|TRBD2|-|TRBV28
TGTGCCAGCAGTTTGCCCCCCGGGACTAGTCTCTACGAGCAGTACTTC
CASSLPPGTSLYEQYF
>TRBJ2-7|-|-|TRBV5-4
TGTGCCAGCAGCTTGGAGGGACTGAGGAGCTACGAGCAGTACTTC
CASSLEGLRSYEQYF
>TRBJ2-5|TRBD2|-|TRBV18
TGTGCCAGCTCACCGGGGGGGCAAGAGACCCAGTACTTC
CASSPGGQETQYF
>TRBJ2-2|-|-|TRBV7-8
TGTGCCAGCAGCTTCAGGGGATCCACCGGGGAGCTGTTTTTT
CASSFRGSTGELFF
>TRBJ2-3|-|-|TRBV5-1
TGCGCCAGCAGCTTGGCAGGGCGGAGCACAGATACGCAGTATTTT
CASSLAGRSTDTQYF
>TRBJ2-3|TRBD2|-|TRBV4-1
TGCGCCAGCAGCCGCCCCCCGACTAGCGACCTTAGCACAGATACGCAGTATTTT
CASSRPPTSDLSTDTQYF
>TRBJ2-5|-|-|TRBV5-1
TGCGCCAGCAGCTTTCTAGCGCCCCAAGAGACCCAGTACTTC
CASSFLAPQETQYF
>TRBJ2-3|-|-|TRBV9
TGTGCCAGCAGCGTAGGTGGGAGAGTTACTTTCGGCACAGATACGCAGTATTTT
CASSVGGRVTFGTDTQYF
>TRBJ2-7|TRBD1|once|TRBV2
TGTGCCAGCAGGTTGGGACAGGTTACCGAGCAGTACTTC
CASRLGQVTEQYF
>TRBJ2-1|TRBD2|-|TRBV5-1
TGCGCCAGCAGCCCGGGACTAGCGGGAGGGCGGTATGAGCAGTTCTTC
CASSPGLAGGRYEQFF
>TRBJ1-5|-|-|TRBV18
TGTGCCAGCTCACCAAAGGTCGGGGGGACAATGGGTCAGCCCCAGCATTTT
CASSPKVGGTMGQPQHF
>TRBJ1-2|TRBD1|once|TRBV7-2
TGTGCCAGCAGAGTAAGGGACAGGGACTATGGCTACACCTTC
CASRVRDRDYGYTF
>TRBJ1-5|TRBD1|-|TRBV18
TGTGCCAGCTCACTCCTAAGACAGGGGGCCGATCAGCCCCAGCATTTT
CASSLLRQGADQPQHF
>TRBJ2-7|-|-|TRBV10-1
TGCGCCAGCGGGGAAGGGTCTAGCGATCCCTACGAGCAGTACTTC
CASGEGSSDPYEQYF
>TRBJ1-5|TRBD1|-|TRBV19
TGTGCCAGTAGTATCTTATCGACAGGGAGGAGTCAGCCCCAGCATTTT
CASSILSTGRSQPQHF